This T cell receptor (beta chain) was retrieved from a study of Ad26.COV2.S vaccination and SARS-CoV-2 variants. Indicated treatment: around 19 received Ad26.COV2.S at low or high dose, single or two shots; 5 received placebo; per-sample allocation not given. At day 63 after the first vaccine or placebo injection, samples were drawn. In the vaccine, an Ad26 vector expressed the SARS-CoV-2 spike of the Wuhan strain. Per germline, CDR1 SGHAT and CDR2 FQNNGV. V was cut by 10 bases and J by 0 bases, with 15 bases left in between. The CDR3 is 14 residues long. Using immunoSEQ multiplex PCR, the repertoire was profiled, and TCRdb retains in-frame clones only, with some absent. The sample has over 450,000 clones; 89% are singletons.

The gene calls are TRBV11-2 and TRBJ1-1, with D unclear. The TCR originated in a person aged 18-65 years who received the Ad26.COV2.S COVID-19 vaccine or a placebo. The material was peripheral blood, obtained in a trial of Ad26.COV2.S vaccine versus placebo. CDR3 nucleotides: TGTGCCACCACCCCGTGGGCGGTGAACACTGAAGCTTTCTTT. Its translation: CATTPWAVNTEAFF.